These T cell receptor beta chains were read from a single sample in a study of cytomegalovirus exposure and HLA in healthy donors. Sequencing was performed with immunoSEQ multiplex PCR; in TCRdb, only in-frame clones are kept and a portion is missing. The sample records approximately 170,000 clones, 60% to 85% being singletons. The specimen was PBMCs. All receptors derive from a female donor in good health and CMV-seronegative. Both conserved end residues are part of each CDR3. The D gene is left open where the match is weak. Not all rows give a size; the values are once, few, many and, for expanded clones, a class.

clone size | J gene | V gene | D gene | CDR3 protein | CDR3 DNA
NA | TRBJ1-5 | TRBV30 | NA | CAWRSKRTDNQPQHF | TGTGCCTGGAGATCAAAGCGGACGGACAATCAGCCCCAGCATTTT
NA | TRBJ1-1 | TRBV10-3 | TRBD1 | CAISTQGDTEAFF | TGTGCCATCAGTACCCAGGGGGACACTGAAGCTTTCTTT
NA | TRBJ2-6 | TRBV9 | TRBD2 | CASSAGGSSGANVLTF | TGTGCCAGCAGCGCCGGGGGGAGCTCTGGGGCCAACGTCCTGACTTTC
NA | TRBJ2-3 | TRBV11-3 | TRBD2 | CASSLGASGLTDTQYF | TGTGCCAGCAGCTTAGGGGCTAGCGGCCTCACAGATACGCAGTATTTT
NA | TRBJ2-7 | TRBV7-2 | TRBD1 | CASRGTDLYEQYF | TGTGCCAGTAGGGGGACAGACCTTTACGAGCAGTACTTC
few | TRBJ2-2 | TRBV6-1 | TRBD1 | CASSGGRTGSGELFF | TGTGCCAGCAGTGGCGGAAGGACAGGGAGCGGGGAGCTGTTTTTT
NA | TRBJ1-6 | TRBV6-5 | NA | CASSYYSDTVGSPLHF | TGTGCCAGCAGTTACTATTCGGACACAGTAGGTTCACCCCTCCACTTT
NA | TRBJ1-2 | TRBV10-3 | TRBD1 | CAITTDREHYGYTF | TGTGCCATCACCACGGACAGGGAACACTATGGCTACACCTTC
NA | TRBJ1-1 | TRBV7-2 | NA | CASSLSGVNTEAFF | TGTGCCAGCAGCTTGTCCGGGGTGAACACTGAAGCTTTCTTT
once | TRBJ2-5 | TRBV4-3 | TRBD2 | CASSPAYSGGQETQYF | TGCGCCAGCAGCCCCGCGTATAGCGGGGGCCAAGAGACCCAGTACTTC
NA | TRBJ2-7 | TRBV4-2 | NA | CASSQGPTGGMMYEQYF | TGTGCCAGCAGCCAAGGTCCTACCGGCGGGATGATGTACGAGCAGTACTTC
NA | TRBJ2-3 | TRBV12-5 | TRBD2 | CASGLTLAGGPIGTDTQYF | TGTGCTAGTGGTTTGACTCTAGCGGGGGGGCCGATCGGAACAGATACGCAGTATTTT
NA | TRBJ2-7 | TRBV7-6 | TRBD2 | CASSLELATSGIRSYEQYF | TGTGCCAGCAGCTTAGAGCTCGCGACTAGCGGAATCCGCTCCTACGAGCAGTACTTC
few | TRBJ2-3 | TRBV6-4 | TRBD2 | CASREASGADTQYF | TGTGCCAGCAGGGAGGCTAGCGGGGCAGATACGCAGTATTTT
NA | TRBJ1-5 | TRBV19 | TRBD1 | CASSMGQVRQPQHF | TGTGCCAGTAGTATGGGACAGGTGCGTCAGCCCCAGCATTTT
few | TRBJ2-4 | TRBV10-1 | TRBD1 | CASSDRDRERILAKNSQYF | TGCGCCAGCAGTGATCGGGACAGGGAGAGGATTCTAGCCAAAAACAGTCAGTACTTC
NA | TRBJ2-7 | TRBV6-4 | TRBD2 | CASILTSGLSYEQYF | TGTGCCAGCATTCTGACTAGCGGGCTCTCCTACGAGCAGTACTTC
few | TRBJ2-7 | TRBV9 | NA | CASSVGWAGSYEQYF | TGTGCCAGCAGCGTGGGGTGGGCGGGGTCGTACGAGCAGTACTTC
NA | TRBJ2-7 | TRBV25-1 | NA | CASIEYRHLDFHEQYF | TGTGCCAGTATCGAGTACAGGCACTTGGATTTCCACGAGCAGTACTTC
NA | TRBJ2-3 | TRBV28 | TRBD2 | CASSRGLAGTDTQYF | TGTGCCAGCAGTAGGGGACTAGCGGGCACAGATACGCAGTATTTT
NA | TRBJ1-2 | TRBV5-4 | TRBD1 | CASSLQGTGSGYTF | TGTGCCAGCAGCCTTCAGGGGACAGGGTCTGGCTACACCTTC
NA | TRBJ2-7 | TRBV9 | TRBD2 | CASSAQLAPSYEQYF | TGTGCCAGCAGCGCCCAACTAGCGCCCTCCTACGAGCAGTACTTC
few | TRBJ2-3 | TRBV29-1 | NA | CSVAQGRSTDTQYF | TGCAGCGTTGCACAGGGTCGTAGCACAGATACGCAGTATTTT
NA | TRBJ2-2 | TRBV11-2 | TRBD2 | CASSLGVAGAVGELFF | TGTGCCAGCAGCTTAGGAGTAGCGGGGGCGGTCGGGGAGCTGTTTTTT
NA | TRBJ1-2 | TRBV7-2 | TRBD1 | CASSLARDSLVTF | TGTGCCAGCAGCTTAGCGAGGGACAGCTTGGTTACCTTC
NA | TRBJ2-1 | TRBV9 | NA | CASSEQGLLSHEQFF | TGTGCCAGCAGCGAGCAGGGCTTGTTGTCCCATGAGCAGTTCTTC
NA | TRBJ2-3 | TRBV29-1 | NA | CSVLAGSTDTQYF | TGCAGCGTTCTTGCGGGGAGCACAGATACGCAGTATTTT
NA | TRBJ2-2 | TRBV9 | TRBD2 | CASSVGTSGRGTGELFF | TGTGCCAGCAGCGTAGGGACTAGCGGGAGGGGCACCGGGGAGCTGTTTTTT
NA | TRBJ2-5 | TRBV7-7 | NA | CASSSGTSPQETQYF | TGTGCTAGCAGCTCCGGGACATCCCCGCAAGAGACCCAGTACTTC
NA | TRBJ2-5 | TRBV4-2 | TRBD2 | CASSQDRWTSGRLKETQYF | TGTGCCAGCAGCCAAGATAGGTGGACTAGCGGGAGGTTAAAAGAGACCCAGTACTTC
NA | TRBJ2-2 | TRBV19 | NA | CASSISSGNTGELFF | TGTGCCAGTAGTATTTCAAGCGGGAACACCGGGGAGCTGTTTTTT
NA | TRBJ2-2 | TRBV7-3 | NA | CASSLGLSGELFF | TGTGCCAGCAGCTTGGGCCTCTCCGGGGAGCTGTTTTTT
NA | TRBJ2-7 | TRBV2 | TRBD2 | CASSEDRGAYEQYF | TGTGCCAGCAGTGAGGACCGGGGGGCCTACGAGCAGTACTTC
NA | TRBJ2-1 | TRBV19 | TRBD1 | CASSMGQPPNEQFF | TGTGCCAGTAGTATGGGACAGCCACCTAATGAGCAGTTCTTC
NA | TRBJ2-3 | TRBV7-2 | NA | CASSLLVEQYF | TGTGCCAGCAGCTTGCTAGTAGAGCAGTATTTT
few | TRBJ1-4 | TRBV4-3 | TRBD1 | CASSQDLRGTGIKTNEKLFF | TGCGCCAGCAGCCAAGATCTCAGGGGGACGGGAATCAAAACTAATGAAAAACTGTTTTTT
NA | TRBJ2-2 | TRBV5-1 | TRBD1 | CASSPGQGRANTGELFF | TGCGCCAGCAGCCCAGGACAGGGACGCGCGAACACCGGGGAGCTGTTTTTT
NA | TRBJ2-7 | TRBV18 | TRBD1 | CASSPYGQGYEQYF | TGTGCCAGCTCACCCTATGGACAGGGCTACGAGCAGTACTTC
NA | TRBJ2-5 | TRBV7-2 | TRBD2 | CASSTGLAAETQYF | TGTGCCAGCAGCACGGGACTAGCGGCAGAGACCCAGTACTTC
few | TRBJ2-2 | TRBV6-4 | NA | CASSVEHSGTGELFF | TGTGCCAGCAGTGTCGAGCATTCAGGCACCGGGGAGCTGTTTTTT
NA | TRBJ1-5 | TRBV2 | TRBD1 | CASSGSGQGEGGNQPQHF | TGTGCCAGCAGTGGTTCGGGACAGGGAGAAGGCGGCAATCAGCCCCAGCATTTT
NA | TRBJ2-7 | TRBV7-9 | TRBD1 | CASSLDEGQVYSYEQYF | TGTGCCAGCAGCTTAGACGAAGGACAGGTATACTCCTACGAGCAGTACTTC
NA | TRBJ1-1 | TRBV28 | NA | CASRSWGTNTEAFF | TGTGCCAGCAGGTCCTGGGGCACGAACACTGAAGCTTTCTTT
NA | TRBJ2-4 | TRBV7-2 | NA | CASSPPGLAKNIQYF | TGTGCCAGCAGCCCTCCGGGACTAGCCAAAAACATTCAGTACTTC
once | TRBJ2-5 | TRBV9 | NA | CASSGWKGGGETQYF | TGTGCCAGCAGCGGCTGGAAGGGAGGAGGCGAGACCCAGTACTTC
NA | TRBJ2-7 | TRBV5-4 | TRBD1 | CASSRTGARAEQYF | TGTGCCAGCAGCCGGACAGGGGCCCGGGCCGAGCAGTACTTC
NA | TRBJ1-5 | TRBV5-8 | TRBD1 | CASSLAQGVNQPQHF | TGTGCCAGCAGCTTGGCTCAGGGGGTGAATCAGCCCCAGCATTTT
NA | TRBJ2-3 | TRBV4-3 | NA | CASSQGSFQGTDTQYF | TGCGCCAGCAGCCAAGGGTCGTTCCAGGGCACAGATACGCAGTATTTT
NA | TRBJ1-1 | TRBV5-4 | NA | CASSSRNTEAFF | TGTGCCAGCAGTAGCCGGAACACTGAAGCTTTCTTT